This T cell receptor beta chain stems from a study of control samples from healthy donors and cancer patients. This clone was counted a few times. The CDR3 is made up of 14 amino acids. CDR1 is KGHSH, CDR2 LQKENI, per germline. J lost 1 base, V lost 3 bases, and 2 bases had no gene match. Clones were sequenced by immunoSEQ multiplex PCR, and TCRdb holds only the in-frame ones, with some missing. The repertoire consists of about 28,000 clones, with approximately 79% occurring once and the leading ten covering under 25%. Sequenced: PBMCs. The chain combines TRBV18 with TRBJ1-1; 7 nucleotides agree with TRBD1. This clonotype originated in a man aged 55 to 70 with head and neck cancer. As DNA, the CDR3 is TGTGCCAGCTCACCCGGACAGGAGAACACTGAAGCTTTCTTT. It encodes CASSPGQENTEAFF.